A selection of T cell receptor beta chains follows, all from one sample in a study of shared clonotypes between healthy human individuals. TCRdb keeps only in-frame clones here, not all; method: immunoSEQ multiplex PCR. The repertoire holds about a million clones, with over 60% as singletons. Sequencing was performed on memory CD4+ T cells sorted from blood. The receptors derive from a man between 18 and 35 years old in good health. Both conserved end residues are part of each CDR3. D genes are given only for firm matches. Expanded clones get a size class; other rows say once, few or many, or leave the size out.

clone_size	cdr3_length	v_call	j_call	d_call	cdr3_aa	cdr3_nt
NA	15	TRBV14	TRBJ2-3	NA	CASSQSGPTTDTQYF	TGTGCCAGCAGCCAATCAGGCCCAACGACGGATACGCAGTATTTT
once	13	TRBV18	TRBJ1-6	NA	CASSPDRDSPLHF	TGTGCCAGCTCACCAGACAGAGATTCACCCCTCCACTTT
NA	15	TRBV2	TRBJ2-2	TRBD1	CASGGQGRATGELFF	TGTGCCAGCGGTGGACAGGGGAGAGCCACCGGGGAGCTGTTTTTT
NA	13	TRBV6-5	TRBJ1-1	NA	CASSYSENTEAFF	TGTGCCAGCAGTTACTCAGAGAACACTGAAGCTTTCTTT
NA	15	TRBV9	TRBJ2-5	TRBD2	CASSYHAGGAETQYF	TGTGCCAGCAGCTATCACGCGGGGGGGGCAGAGACCCAGTACTTC
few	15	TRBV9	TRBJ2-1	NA	CASSVDWTLNNEQFF	TGTGCCAGCAGCGTAGACTGGACGCTTAACAATGAGCAGTTCTTC
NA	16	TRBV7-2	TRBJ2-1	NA	CASSLISLHSYNEQFF	TGTGCCAGCAGCCTAATTTCGCTCCACTCCTACAATGAGCAGTTCTTC
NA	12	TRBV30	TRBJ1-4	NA	CAWKETNEKLFF	TGTGCCTGGAAAGAAACTAATGAAAAACTGTTTTTT
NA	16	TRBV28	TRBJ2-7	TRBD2	CASSPGLAGGSYEQYF	TGTGCCAGCAGTCCCGGACTAGCGGGGGGCTCCTACGAGCAGTACTTC
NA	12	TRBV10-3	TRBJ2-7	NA	CAISDQGYEQYF	TGTGCCATCAGTGATCAGGGGTACGAGCAGTACTTC
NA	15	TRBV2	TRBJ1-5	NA	CASSAEGAKGQPQHF	TGTGCCAGCAGTGCGGAAGGGGCTAAAGGTCAGCCCCAGCATTTT
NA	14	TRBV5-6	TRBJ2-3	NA	CASSLGLFQDTQYF	TGTGCCAGCAGCTTGGGACTTTTCCAAGATACGCAGTATTTT
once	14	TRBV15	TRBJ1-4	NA	CATSRATGNEKLFF	TGTGCCACCAGCAGGGCGACAGGAAATGAAAAACTGTTTTTT
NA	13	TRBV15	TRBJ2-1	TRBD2	CATSRGLANEQFF	TGTGCCACCAGCCGGGGACTAGCGAATGAGCAGTTCTTC
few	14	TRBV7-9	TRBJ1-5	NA	CASSLGIDNQPQHF	TGTGCCAGCAGCTTAGGCATAGACAATCAGCCCCAGCATTTT
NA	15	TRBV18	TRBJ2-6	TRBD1	CASSQQGAGANVLTF	TGTGCCAGCTCACAGCAGGGGGCGGGGGCCAACGTCCTGACTTTC
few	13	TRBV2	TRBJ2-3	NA	CASSNLKPGTQYF	TGTGCCAGCAGTAATCTCAAACCGGGTACGCAGTATTTT
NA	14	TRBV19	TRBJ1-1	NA	CASSSPGRVLEAFF	TGTGCCAGTAGTTCACCGGGAAGGGTTTTAGAAGCTTTCTTT
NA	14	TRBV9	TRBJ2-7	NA	CASSVGSSPYEQYF	TGTGCCAGCAGCGTAGGAAGCAGCCCCTACGAGCAGTACTTC
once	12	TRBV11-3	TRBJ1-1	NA	CASSLKGGRAFF	TGTGCCAGCAGCTTAAAGGGGGGACGGGCTTTCTTT
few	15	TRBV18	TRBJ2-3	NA	CASSPRAFSTDTQYF	TGTGCCAGCTCACCACGGGCGTTTAGCACAGATACGCAGTATTTT
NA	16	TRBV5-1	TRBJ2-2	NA	CASSFGLESNTGELFF	TGCGCCAGCAGCTTTGGCCTAGAATCGAACACCGGGGAGCTGTTTTTT
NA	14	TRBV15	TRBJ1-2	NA	CATRLDSANYGYTF	TGTGCCACCAGATTGGACAGTGCTAACTATGGCTACACCTTC
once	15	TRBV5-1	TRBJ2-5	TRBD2	CASSELTSGGETQYF	TGCGCCAGCAGCGAACTGACTAGCGGGGGGGAGACCCAGTACTTC
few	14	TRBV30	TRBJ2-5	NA	CAWSRTAGRETQYF	TGTGCCTGGAGCAGGACTGCCGGGAGAGAGACCCAGTACTTC
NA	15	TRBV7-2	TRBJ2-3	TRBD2	CASSLWTSGTDTQYF	TGTGCCAGCAGCTTATGGACTAGCGGCACAGATACGCAGTATTTT
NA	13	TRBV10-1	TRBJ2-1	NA	CVSSGRSRGEQFF	TGCGTCAGCAGTGGACGGTCTAGAGGTGAGCAGTTCTTC
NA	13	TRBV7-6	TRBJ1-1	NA	CASGLAENTEAFF	TGTGCCAGCGGTCTGGCAGAGAACACTGAAGCTTTCTTT
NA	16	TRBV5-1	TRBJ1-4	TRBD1	CASSADRGLTNEKLFF	TGCGCCAGCAGCGCTGACAGGGGTTTGACTAATGAAAAACTGTTTTTT
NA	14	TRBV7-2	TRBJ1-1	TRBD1	CASSPQGGSFEAFF	TGTGCCAGCAGCCCTCAAGGGGGCAGCTTCGAAGCTTTCTTT
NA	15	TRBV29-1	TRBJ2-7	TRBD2	CSVRELAGGSYEQYF	TGCAGCGTTAGGGAACTAGCGGGGGGTTCCTACGAGCAGTACTTC